The subject of this entry is one T cell receptor (beta chain). This sample was included in a study of CD8 T cells in Susac syndrome. Sequencing of TCR beta was carried out in blood CD8+ and CD4+ T cells. Random-hexamer reverse transcription was applied to about 0.45 to 1 ug RNA. Amplification of TCR beta CDR3 was carried out by immunoSEQ multiplex PCR, which covered 54 Vbeta and 13 Jbeta segments. TCRdb analysed the immunoSEQ multiplex PCR reads with MiXCR anew, one entry per CDR3 protein. This table has just over 150,000 distinct CDR3 sequences, approximately 96% appearing once. This receptor was identified in a human donor with multiple sclerosis. Specimen: CD8+ T cells from PBMCs.

The CDR3 spells CASSPLRTEGYSPLHF. The CDR3, as DNA: TGTGCCAGCAGTCCACTACGGACAGAGGGGTATTCACCCCTCCACTTT. This chain joins TRBV6-1 and TRBJ1-6, with TRBD1 as a possible D gene (6 bases). Germline CDR1 is MNHNS and CDR2 is SASEGT. There are 16 residues in the CDR3. Trimming removed 5 bases from V and 8 bases from J, with 19 bases in between.